Reported below is one T cell receptor (beta chain). What it binds is not known. The PCR made use of 60 Vbeta and 13 Jbeta primers. Data came from immunoSEQ multiplex PCR; TCRdb stores just in-frame clones and leaves some out. The sample totals 220,000 or so clones. This entry belongs to a study of cytomegalovirus exposure and HLA in healthy donors. Across the study: Roughly 80 million unique TCRs from HLA-typed donors were held in an early data release.

Regarding the study as a whole: Later analysis showed TCR association rates varying by HLA locus, highest for DRB1 and lowest for HLA-C. Within an earlier analysis, most TCR beta V segments proved productive either about 87% or about 30% of the time.

This clonotype was sampled from a girl between 2 and 10 years old in good health and CMV-seropositive. The sequenced sample was PBMCs.

CDR3 in amino acids: CASTESLSGVGAIGELFF. CDR3 nucleotide sequence: TGTGCCAGCACCGAATCCCTTAGCGGGGTCGGTGCAATCGGGGAGCTGTTTTTT. V is TRBV9 and J is TRBJ2-2; TRBD2 matches 8 bases. The CDR3 contains 18 residues. Germline values: CDR1 SGDLS, CDR2 YYNGEE. The ends lost 6 bases at V and 7 bases at J; junction bases unmatched: 20.